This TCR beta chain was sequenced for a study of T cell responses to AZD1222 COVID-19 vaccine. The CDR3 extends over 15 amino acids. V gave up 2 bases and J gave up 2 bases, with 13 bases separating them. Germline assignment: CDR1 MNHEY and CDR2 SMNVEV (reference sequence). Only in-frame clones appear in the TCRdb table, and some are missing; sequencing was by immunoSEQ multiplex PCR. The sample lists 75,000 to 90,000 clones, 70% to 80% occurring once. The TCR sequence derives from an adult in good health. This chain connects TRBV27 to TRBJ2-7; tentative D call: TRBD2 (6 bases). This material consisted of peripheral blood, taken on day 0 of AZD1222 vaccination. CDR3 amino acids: CASSLKGLGTYEQYF. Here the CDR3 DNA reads TGTGCCAGCAGTTTAAAGGGACTGGGGACCTACGAGCAGTACTTC.